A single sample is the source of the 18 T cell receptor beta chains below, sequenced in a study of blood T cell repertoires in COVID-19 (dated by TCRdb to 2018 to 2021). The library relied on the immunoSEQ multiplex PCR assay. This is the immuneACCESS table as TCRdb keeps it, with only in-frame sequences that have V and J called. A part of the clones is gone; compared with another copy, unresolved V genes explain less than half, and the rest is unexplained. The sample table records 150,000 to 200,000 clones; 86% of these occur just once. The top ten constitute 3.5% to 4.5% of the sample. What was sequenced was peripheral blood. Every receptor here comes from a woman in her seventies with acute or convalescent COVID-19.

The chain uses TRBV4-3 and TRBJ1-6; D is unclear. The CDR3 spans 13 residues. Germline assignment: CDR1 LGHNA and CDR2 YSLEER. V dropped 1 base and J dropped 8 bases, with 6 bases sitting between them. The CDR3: CASSQVADSPLHF. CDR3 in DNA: TGCGCCAGCAGCCAAGTGGCAGATTCACCCCTCCACTTT.

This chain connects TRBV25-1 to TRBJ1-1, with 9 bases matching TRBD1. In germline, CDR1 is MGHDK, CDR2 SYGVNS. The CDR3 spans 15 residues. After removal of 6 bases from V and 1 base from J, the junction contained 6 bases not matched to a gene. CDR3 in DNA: TGTGCCAGCAGGGCCCGGACAGGGGCGAACACTGAAGCTTTCTTT. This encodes CASRARTGANTEAFF.

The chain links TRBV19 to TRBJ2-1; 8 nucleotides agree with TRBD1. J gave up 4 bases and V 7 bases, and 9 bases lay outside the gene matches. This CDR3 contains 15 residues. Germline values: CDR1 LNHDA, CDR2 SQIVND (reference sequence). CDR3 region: CASTGLGQGYNEQFF. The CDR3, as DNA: TGTGCCAGTACCGGACTCGGACAGGGATACAATGAGCAGTTCTTC. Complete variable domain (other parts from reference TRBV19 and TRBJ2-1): DGGITQSPKYLFRKEGQNVTLSCEQNLNHDAMYWYRQDPGQGLRLIYYSQIVNDFQKGDIAEGYSVSREKKESFPLTVTSAQKNPTAFYLCASTGLGQGYNEQFFGPGTRLTVL.

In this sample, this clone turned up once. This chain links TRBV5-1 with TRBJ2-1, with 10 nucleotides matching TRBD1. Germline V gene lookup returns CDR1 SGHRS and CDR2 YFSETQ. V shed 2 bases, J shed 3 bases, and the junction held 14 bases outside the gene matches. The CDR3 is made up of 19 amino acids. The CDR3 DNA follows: TGCGCCAGCAGCTTATTCCGGGACAGGGGCCCGAGGTTCTACAATGAGCAGTTCTTC. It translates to CASSLFRDRGPRFYNEQFF.

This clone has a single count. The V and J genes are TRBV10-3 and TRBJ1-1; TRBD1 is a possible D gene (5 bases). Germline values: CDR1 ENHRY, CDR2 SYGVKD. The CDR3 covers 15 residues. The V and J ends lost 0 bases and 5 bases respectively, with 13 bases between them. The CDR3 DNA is TGTGCCATCAGTGAGTCGAGCCAGGGTGATACTGAAGCTTTCTTT. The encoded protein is CAISESSQGDTEAFF.

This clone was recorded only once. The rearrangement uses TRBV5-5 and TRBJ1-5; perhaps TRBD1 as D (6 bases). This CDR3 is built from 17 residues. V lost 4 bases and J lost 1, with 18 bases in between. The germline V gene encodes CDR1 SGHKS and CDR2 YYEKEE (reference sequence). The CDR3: CASSANPGQGSNQPQHF. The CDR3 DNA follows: TGTGCCAGCAGCGCGAACCCGGGACAAGGGAGCAATCAGCCCCAGCATTTT.

The CDR3 sequence is CASSLGGRNIQYF. CDR3 bases: TGTGCCAGCAGTTTAGGTGGTCGGAACATTCAGTACTTC. The gene calls are TRBV28 and TRBJ2-4; D uncertain. The CDR3 has 13 residues. Trimming took off 2 bases at V and 7 bases at J, with 9 bases between the two ends. CDR1 and CDR2 (germline): MDHEN, SYDVKM. Variable domain in full (rest from reference TRBV28 and TRBJ2-4): DVKVTQSSRYLVKRTGEKVFLECVQDMDHENMFWYRQDPGLGLRLIYFSYDVKMKEKGDIPEGYSVSREKKERFSLILESASTNQTSMYLCASSLGGRNIQYFGAGTRLSVL.

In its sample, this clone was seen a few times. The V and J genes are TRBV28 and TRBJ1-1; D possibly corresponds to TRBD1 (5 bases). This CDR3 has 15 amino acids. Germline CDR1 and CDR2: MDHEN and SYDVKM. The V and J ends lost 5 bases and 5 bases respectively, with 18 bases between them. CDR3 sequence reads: CASSPPAGIGTEAFF. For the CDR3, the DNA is TGTGCCAGCAGTCCCCCAGCAGGGATAGGGACTGAAGCTTTCTTT.

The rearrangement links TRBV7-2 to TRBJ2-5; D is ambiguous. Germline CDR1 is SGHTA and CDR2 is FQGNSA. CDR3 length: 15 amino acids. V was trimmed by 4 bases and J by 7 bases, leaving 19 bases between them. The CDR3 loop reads CASSSMGPAVGTQYF. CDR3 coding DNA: TGTGCCAGCAGCTCCATGGGCCCAGCTGTTGGGACCCAGTACTTC. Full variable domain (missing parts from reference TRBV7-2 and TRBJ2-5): GAGVSQSPSNKVTEKGKDVELRCDPISGHTALYWYRQSLGQGLEFLIYFQGNSAPDKSGLPSDRFSAERTGGSVSTLTIQRTQQEDSAVYLCASSSMGPAVGTQYFGPGTRLLVL.

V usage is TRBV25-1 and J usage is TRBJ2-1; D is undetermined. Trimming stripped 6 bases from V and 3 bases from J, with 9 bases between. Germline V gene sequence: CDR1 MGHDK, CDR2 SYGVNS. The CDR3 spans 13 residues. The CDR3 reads CASRSVNYNEQFF. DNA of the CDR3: TGTGCCAGCAGGTCGGTTAACTACAATGAGCAGTTCTTC.

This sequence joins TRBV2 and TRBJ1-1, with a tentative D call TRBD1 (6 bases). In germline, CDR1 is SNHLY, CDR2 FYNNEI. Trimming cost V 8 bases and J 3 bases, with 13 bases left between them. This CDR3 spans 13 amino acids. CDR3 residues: CASCAQGYTEAFF. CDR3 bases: TGTGCCAGCTGTGCACAGGGATACACTGAAGCTTTCTTT. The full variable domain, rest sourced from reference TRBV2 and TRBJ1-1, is EPEVTQTPSHQVTQMGQEVILRCVPISNHLYFYWYRQILGQKVEFLVSFYNNEISEKSEIFDDQFSVERPDGSNFTLKIRSTKLEDSAMYFCASCAQGYTEAFFGQGTRLTVV.

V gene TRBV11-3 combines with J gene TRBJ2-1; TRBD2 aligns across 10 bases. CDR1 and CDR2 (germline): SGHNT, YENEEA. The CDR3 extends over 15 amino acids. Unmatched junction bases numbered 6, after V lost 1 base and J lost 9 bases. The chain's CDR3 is CASSLGGTSVGEQFF. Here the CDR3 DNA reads TGTGCCAGCAGCTTAGGAGGGACTAGCGTCGGTGAGCAGTTCTTC.

The CDR3 nucleotides are TGTGCCAGCAGGCAGGACACCGGGGAGCTGTTTTTT. This encodes CASRQDTGELFF. The rearrangement uses TRBV2 and TRBJ2-2; D not resolved. Per germline, CDR1 SNHLY and CDR2 FYNNEI. V lost 6 bases and J 3 bases, leaving 5 bases between the germline ends. This CDR3 is built from 12 residues.

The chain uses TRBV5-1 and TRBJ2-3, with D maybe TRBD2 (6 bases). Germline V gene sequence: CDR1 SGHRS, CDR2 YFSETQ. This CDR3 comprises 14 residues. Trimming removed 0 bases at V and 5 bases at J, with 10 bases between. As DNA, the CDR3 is TGCGCCAGCAGCTTGGACGTGGGGGGAGATACGCAGTATTTT. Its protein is CASSLDVGGDTQYF.

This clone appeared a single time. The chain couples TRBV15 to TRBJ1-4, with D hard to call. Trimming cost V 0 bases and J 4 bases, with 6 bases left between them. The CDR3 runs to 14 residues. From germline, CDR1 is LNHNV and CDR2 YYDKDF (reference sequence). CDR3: CATSRDQFNEKLFF. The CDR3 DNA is TGTGCCACCAGCAGAGATCAGTTTAATGAAAAACTGTTTTTT.

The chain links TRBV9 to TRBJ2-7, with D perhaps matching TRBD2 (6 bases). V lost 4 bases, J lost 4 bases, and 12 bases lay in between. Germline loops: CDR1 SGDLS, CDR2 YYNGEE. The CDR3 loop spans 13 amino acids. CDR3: CASSPGLTYEQYF. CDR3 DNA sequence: TGTGCCAGCAGCCCGGGACTTACATACGAGCAGTACTTC.

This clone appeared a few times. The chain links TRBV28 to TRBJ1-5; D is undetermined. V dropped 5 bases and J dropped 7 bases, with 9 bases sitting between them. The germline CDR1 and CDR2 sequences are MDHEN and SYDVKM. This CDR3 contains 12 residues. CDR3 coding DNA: TGTGCCAGCAGTCCCCCGGGGCAGCCCCAGCATTTT. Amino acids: CASSPPGQPQHF.

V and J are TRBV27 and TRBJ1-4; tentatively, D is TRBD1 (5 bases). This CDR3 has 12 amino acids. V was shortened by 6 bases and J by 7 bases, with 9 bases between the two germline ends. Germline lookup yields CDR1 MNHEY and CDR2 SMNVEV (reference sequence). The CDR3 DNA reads TGTGCCAGCAGGGGACTGGGTGAAAAACTGTTTTTT. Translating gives CASRGLGEKLFF. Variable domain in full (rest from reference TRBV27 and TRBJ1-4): EAQVTQNPRYLITVTGKKLTVTCSQNMNHEYMSWYRQDPGLGLRQIYYSMNVEVTDKGDVPEGYKVSRKEKRNFPLILESPSPNQTSLYFCASRGLGEKLFFGSGTQLSVL.